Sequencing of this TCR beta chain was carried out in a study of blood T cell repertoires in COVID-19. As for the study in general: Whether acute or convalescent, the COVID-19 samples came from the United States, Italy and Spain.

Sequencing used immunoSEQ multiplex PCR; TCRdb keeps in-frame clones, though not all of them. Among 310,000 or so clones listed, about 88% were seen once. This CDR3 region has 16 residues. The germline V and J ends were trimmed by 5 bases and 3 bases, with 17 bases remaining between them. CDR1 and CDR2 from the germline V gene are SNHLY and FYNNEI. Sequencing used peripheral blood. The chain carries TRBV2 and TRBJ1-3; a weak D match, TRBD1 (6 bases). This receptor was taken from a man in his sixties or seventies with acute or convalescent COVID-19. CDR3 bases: TGTGCCAGCAGTTGGACAGCACGAGCTGGTGGAAACACCATATATTTT. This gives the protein CASSWTARAGGNTIYF.